This note documents a single TCR beta chain sequence. The data were taken from a study of blood T cell repertoires in COVID-19. Study context: The United States, Italy and Spain were the sources of the acute and convalescent COVID-19 samples.

Repertoires were generated with immunoSEQ multiplex PCR, while TCRdb's copy carries only in-frame clones and drops some. The table has 130,000 or so clones, 70% to 90% seen once. The CDR3 sequence is 14 residues long. The V gene lost 4 bases and the J gene lost 9 bases, with 14 bases spanning the gap. Per the germline V gene, CDR1 is SGHKS and CDR2 is YYEKEE (reference sequence). The TCR comes from a human donor in a cohort sampled during active COVID-19. The rearrangement links TRBV5-5 to TRBJ1-6, with D possibly matching TRBD1 (6 bases). The specimen sequenced was peripheral blood. DNA for the CDR3: TGTGCCAGCAGCATCCGGGACACGAGTTCACCCCTCCACTTT. Its protein is CASSIRDTSSPLHF.